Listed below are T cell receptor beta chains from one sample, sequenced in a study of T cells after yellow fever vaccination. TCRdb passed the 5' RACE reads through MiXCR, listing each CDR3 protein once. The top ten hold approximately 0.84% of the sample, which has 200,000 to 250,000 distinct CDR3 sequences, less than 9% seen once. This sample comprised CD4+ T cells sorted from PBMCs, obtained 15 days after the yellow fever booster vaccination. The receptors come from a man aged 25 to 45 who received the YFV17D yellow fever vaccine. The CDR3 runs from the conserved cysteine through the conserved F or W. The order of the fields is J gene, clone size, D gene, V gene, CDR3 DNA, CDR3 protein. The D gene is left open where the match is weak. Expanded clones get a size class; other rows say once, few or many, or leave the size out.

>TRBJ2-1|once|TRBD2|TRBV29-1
TGCAGCGTTGTTCGACTAGCGGGTTACAATGAGCAGTTCTTC
CSVVRLAGYNEQFF
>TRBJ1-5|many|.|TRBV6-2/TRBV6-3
TGTGCCAGCAGTTACGTGAAGGGCAATCAGCCCCAGCATTTT
CASSYVKGNQPQHF
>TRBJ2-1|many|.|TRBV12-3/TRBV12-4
TGTGCCAGCAGGGATGGGGGTTCCTACAATGAGCAGTTCTTC
CASRDGGSYNEQFF
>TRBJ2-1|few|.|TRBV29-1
TGCAGCGTTGGAGCTCGGGAGCAGTTCTTC
CSVGAREQFF
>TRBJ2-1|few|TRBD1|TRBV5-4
TGTGCCAGCAGCGCAGGGACAGCTCATATCTTAGGTGAGCAGTTCTTC
CASSAGTAHILGEQFF
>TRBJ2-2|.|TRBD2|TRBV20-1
TGCAGTGCTAGAGACCGACTAGCAACCGGGGAGCTGTTTTTT
CSARDRLATGELFF
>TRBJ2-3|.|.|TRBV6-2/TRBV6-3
TGTGCCATCTCCGGGGGAGATACGCAGTATTTT
CAISGGDTQYF
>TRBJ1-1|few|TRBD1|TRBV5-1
TGCGCCACGAGACAGGGGGCGAACACTGAAGCTTTCTTT
CATRQGANTEAFF
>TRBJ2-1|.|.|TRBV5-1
TGCGCCAGCAGACCCTTGGGCGGCAGCTCCTACAATGAGCAGTTCTTC
CASRPLGGSSYNEQFF
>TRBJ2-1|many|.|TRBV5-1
TGCGCCAGTTCAGAAGTTGGGGGGAATGAGCAGTTCTTC
CASSEVGGNEQFF
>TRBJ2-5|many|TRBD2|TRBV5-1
TGCGCCAGCAGCTTGGTAACGGGAGGGCCGGAGGCCCAGTACTTC
CASSLVTGGPEAQYF
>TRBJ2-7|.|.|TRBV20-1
TGCAGTGCTATTTCGCGGGACCTCTACGAGCAGTACTTC
CSAISRDLYEQYF
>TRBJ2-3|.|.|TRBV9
TGTGCCAGCAGCGTAGCCAAGGAAACAGATACGCAGTATTTT
CASSVAKETDTQYF
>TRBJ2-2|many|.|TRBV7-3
TGTGCCAGCAGCCCGGGTTTTACGGGTCGTTTCAACACCGGGGAGCTGTTTTTT
CASSPGFTGRFNTGELFF
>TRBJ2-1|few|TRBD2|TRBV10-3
TGTGCCATCAGCCCCACCGGGGGGGGAGGGAGAAATGAGCAGTTCTTC
CAISPTGGGGRNEQFF
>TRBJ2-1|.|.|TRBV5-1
TGCGCCAGCAGCCGGGCTTCCGGGCGGGGCTCTGTTAATGAGCAGTTCTTC
CASSRASGRGSVNEQFF
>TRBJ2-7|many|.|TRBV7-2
TGTGCCAGCAGCTTAGTTGGTCGGAGGTCGTCGTACGAGCAGTACTTC
CASSLVGRRSSYEQYF
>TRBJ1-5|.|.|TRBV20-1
TGCAGTGCTAGAGTGAACACCGGTCAGCCCCAGCATTTT
CSARVNTGQPQHF
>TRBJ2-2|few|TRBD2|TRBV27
TGTGCCAGTACACCCCTCGGGACTAGCGGGAGGGCCGGGGAGCTGTTTTTT
CASTPLGTSGRAGELFF
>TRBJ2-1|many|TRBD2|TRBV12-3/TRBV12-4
TGTGCCAGCTCCCGACGGGGACTAGCGGGCAATGAGCAGTTCTTC
CASSRRGLAGNEQFF
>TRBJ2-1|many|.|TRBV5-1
TGCGCCAGCAGCTTGGGGCCAGCGAGCTCCTACAATGAGCAGTTCTTC
CASSLGPASSYNEQFF
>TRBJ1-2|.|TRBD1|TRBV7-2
TGTGCCAGCAGCTCGTCCAGGACAGGGGCCAACTATGGCTACACCTTC
CASSSSRTGANYGYTF
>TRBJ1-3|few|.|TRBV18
TGTGCCAGCTCACCAACGGGGGAGCCTGGAAACACCATATATTTT
CASSPTGEPGNTIYF
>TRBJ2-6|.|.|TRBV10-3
TGTGCCATCAATCAGGGTTTCTCTGGGGCCAACGTCCTGACTTTC
CAINQGFSGANVLTF
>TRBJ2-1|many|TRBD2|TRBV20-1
TGCAGTGCTAGACCCAGGAGGACTAGCCTGTCGGGGATCTTC
CSARPRRTSLSGIF
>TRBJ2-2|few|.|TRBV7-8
TGTGCCAGCAGCACTACCCGCGGGGTGGGCACCGGGGAGCTGTTTTTT
CASSTTRGVGTGELFF
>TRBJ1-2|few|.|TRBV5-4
TGTGCCAGCAGCTTGGAAGCGGCCCTAAGGCACACCTTC
CASSLEAALRHTF
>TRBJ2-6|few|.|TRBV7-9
TGTGCCAGCACATCTGGGGCCAACGTCCTGACTTTC
CASTSGANVLTF
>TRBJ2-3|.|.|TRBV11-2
TGTGCCAGCAGCCCCGACAGTTTGGCTACGCAGTATTTT
CASSPDSLATQYF
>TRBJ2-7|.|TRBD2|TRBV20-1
TGCAGTGCTAGAGATACAAGGACTAGCGGGACGGACTACGAGCAGTACTTC
CSARDTRTSGTDYEQYF
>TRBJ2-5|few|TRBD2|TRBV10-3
TGTGCCATCAGTGAGTCGGGGGGGGAGACCCAGTACTTC
CAISESGGETQYF
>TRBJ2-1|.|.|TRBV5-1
TGCGCCAGCAGCTTGTTTGTCTCAAACTGGGTGGGAGCTTCCTACAATGAGCAGTTCTTC
CASSLFVSNWVGASYNEQFF
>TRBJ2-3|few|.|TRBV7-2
TGTGCCAGCAGATGGACGCCAACGGGTTCAGATACGCAGTATTTT
CASRWTPTGSDTQYF
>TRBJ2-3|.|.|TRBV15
TGTGCCACCAGCAGAGATCTGGGGGGCGCGGCAGATACGCAGTATTTT
CATSRDLGGAADTQYF
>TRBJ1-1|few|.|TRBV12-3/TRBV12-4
TGTGCCAGCAGCCGTACTGGGGGCCGGGAAGCTTTCTTT
CASSRTGGREAFF
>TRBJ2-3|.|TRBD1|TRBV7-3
TGTGCCAGCAGCCAAAAGGGGGCAGTCACAAATACGCAGTATTTT
CASSQKGAVTNTQYF
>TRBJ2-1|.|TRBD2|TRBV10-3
TGTGCCATCAGTGAACCATCCGGACTAGCGAACCAAAATGAGCAGTTCTTC
CAISEPSGLANQNEQFF
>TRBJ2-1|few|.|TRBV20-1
TGCAGTGCCTGCCCCACAATATCCTACAATGAGCAGTTCTTC
CSACPTISYNEQFF